This T cell receptor beta chain was retrieved from a study of T cell repertoires in cytomegalovirus infection. Overall study context: Both a matching HLA type and CMV infection were indicated by public TCR beta signatures. Study outcomes and limitations: Using cumulative public TCR beta family frequency, the authors identified those who carried CMV together with the relevant HLA. CMV-specific TCR beta clonotypes restricted by HLA-C dominated the ex vivo response.

Only a few counts were recorded for this clonotype. Antigen unknown. Each CDR3 protein is one row after TCRdb ran MiXCR on the reads. The sample carries approximately 990,000 distinct CDR3 sequences, approximately 32% recorded once. Material: cultured CD8+ T cells from PBMCs, obtained from culture after CMV antigen stimulation. This sequence was found in a human donor in good health (CMV status not recorded). Some clones in this sample may be carry-over from other donors' samples.

For the CDR3, the DNA is TGTGCCAGCAGTGGACAGGGGGACTACGAGCAGTACTTC. Its protein is CASSGQGDYEQYF. V is TRBV27 and J is TRBJ2-7; 10 nucleotides agree with TRBD1. This CDR3 is 13 amino acids long. Looked up from germline, CDR1 is MNHEY and CDR2 is SMNVEV (reference sequence). The V gene end was trimmed by 5 bases and the J gene end by 3 bases; junction bases not matched to a gene: 1.